This TCR beta chain was identified during a study of T-cell memory formation after mild COVID-19. Germline trimming cut 5 bases from V and 8 bases from J; bases unmatched to any gene: 11. CDR3 length: 15 amino acids. Germline CDR1 reads SEHNR; CDR2 reads FQNEAQ (reference sequence). Each CDR3 protein is one row after TCRdb ran MiXCR on the 5' RACE reads. The top ten hold over 9% of the sample, which has roughly 450,000 distinct CDR3 sequences, approximately 18% seen once. What was sequenced was PBMCs or a T cell subset sorted from them (not recorded which). The rearrangement links TRBV7-9 to TRBJ1-4; 7 bases are shared with TRBD1. The source of this sequence is an adult woman who had mild COVID-19 (a few samples of this study predate the infection). Cell type and time point are not known. CDR3 sequence reads: CASSPPSGGPEKLFF. CDR3 in DNA: TGTGCCAGCAGCCCGCCCTCAGGGGGTCCAGAAAAACTGTTTTTT. Filled out from reference TRBV7-9 and TRBJ1-4, the complete variable domain reads DTGVSQNPRHKITKRGQNVTFRCDPISEHNRLYWYRQTLGQGPEFLTYFQNEAQLEKSRLLSDRFSAERPKGSFSTLEIQRTEQGDSAMYLCASSPPSGGPEKLFFGSGTQLSVL.